This T cell receptor (beta chain) was retrieved from a study of identical twins. Study-wide results and caveats: The more abundant beta clonotypes in cord blood had fewer insertions, and memory repertoires did not show this.

Everyone who donated was a healthy Caucasian. V was trimmed by 0 bases and J by 0 bases, leaving 12 bases between them. The CDR3 consists of 16 residues. Germline V lookup: CDR1 LNHNV, CDR2 YYDKDF (reference sequence). One entry per CDR3 protein, called by TCRdb with MiXCR from the 5' RACE reads. This table has roughly 350,000 distinct CDR3 sequences, 9% to 10% appearing once. Only a few counts were recorded for this clonotype. What it recognizes is unknown. Input material: naive T cells sorted from blood. The chain couples TRBV15 to TRBJ2-7, with D perhaps TRBD1 (5 bases). This receptor was identified in a woman aged 50 to 60 in good health. CDR3 DNA: TGTGCCACCAGCAGAGAAACAGGTGACACCTCCTACGAGCAGTACTTC. It specifies CATSRETGDTSYEQYF.